Shown below are 25 T cell receptor beta chains from a single sample sequenced in a study of cytomegalovirus exposure and HLA in healthy donors. Researchers ran the PCR with 60 Vbeta and 13 Jbeta primers. This table comes from immunoSEQ multiplex PCR, and its TCRdb copy is limited to in-frame clones, with some not included. The data hold approximately 100,000 clones, with more than 60% observed a single time. The source material was PBMCs. The receptors come from a man aged 45-60 years in good health and CMV-seronegative.

Here the CDR3 DNA reads TGTGCCAGCAGCTTAGATCAGAACACTGAAGCTTTCTTT. Amino acids: CASSLDQNTEAFF. The gene calls are TRBV7-9 and TRBJ1-1; no clear D gene. The germline V and J ends were trimmed by 1 base and 1 base, with 4 bases remaining between them. The CDR3 runs to 13 residues. CDR1 is SEHNR and CDR2 is FQNEAQ in the germline V gene (reference sequence).

Worth noting for this clone: One end of the junction does not line up with germline, which may come from a read error. Different DNA sequences within this sample yield the same CDR3. The chain has TRBV6-4 and TRBJ1-1; no clear D gene. Germline values: CDR1 MRHNA, CDR2 SNTAGT. The CDR3 spans 15 residues. The CDR3 DNA reads TGTGCCAGCAGTGACTCGAGGCTGGGTAGGACTGAGGCTTTCTTT. As protein: CASSDSRLGRTEAFF.

This clone was found a few times. This chain joins TRBV5-1 and TRBJ2-2; 7 bases align to TRBD2. Germline CDR1 is SGHRS and CDR2 is YFSETQ. J lost 0 bases, V lost 4 bases, and 6 bases had no gene match. The CDR3 contains 16 residues. CDR3 sequence reads: CASSPKAGPNTGELFF. CDR3 DNA: TGCGCCAGCAGCCCGAAAGCGGGGCCGAACACCGGGGAGCTGTTTTTT.

The sample holds a few counts of this clone. The J gene is TRBJ2-7, the V gene TRBV7-9; TRBD1 agrees at 7 bases. CDR1 SEHNR and CDR2 FQNEAQ come from the germline V gene (reference sequence). The CDR3 runs 14 residues. The V and J ends lost 1 base and 5 bases, in that order; junction bases with no gene match: 5. The CDR3 is CASSLEWQGDEQYF. The CDR3 DNA reads TGTGCCAGCAGCTTAGAGTGGCAGGGGGACGAGCAGTACTTC.

The rearrangement joins TRBV19 to TRBJ1-3; TRBD1 aligns across 8 bases. V was pared by 5 bases and J by 6 bases, with 6 bases of the junction left unmatched. Germline CDR1 LNHDA, CDR2 SQIVND (reference sequence). The CDR3 length is 14 residues. CDR3 sequence reads: CASSPTGVSNTIYF. CDR3 sequence (DNA): TGTGCCAGTAGTCCGACAGGGGTATCAAACACCATATATTTT.

A remark on this clone: Distinct nucleotide sequences in the sample also encode this CDR3. V is TRBV7-3 and J is TRBJ2-3, with TRBD1 matching over 7 bases. V trimming: 2 bases; J trimming: 1 base; junction bases outside the gene matches: 3. The CDR3 runs to 15 residues. Germline loops: CDR1 SGHTA, CDR2 FQGTGA. CDR3 sequence reads: CASSLGGQGTDTQYF. The CDR3 DNA reads TGTGCCAGCAGCTTAGGAGGACAGGGCACAGATACGCAGTATTTT.

The chain uses TRBV4-1 and TRBJ1-1; 9 nucleotides agree with TRBD1. This CDR3 comprises 17 residues. Trimming at V came to 6 bases and at J to 1 base, leaving 12 bases not matched to a gene. Germline loops: CDR1 MGHRA, CDR2 YSYEKL. The CDR3 sequence: CASRLLTGGTPNTEAFF. CDR3 nucleotides: TGCGCCAGCAGGCTGCTTACAGGGGGCACTCCGAACACTGAAGCTTTCTTT.

The V call is TRBV29-1, the J call TRBJ2-1, with TRBD2 identical over 10 bases. This CDR3 is 13 amino acids long. CDR1 SQVTM and CDR2 ANQGSEA come from the germline V gene. The ends lost 7 bases at V and 4 bases at J; junction bases unmatched: 4. The CDR3 here is CSGNSGGYNEQFF. As DNA, the CDR3 is TGCAGCGGCAATAGCGGGGGGTACAATGAGCAGTTCTTC.

This chain links TRBV28 with TRBJ1-2; TRBD1 is a possible D gene (6 bases). This CDR3 is built from 12 residues. V was trimmed by 9 bases and J by 5 bases, leaving 13 bases between them. Per germline, CDR1 MDHEN and CDR2 SYDVKM. The CDR3 nucleotides read TGTGCCAGTGGCCGGACAGTTTATGGCTACACCTTC. This sequence encodes CASGRTVYGYTF.

This clone was recorded a few times. The J gene is TRBJ2-7, the V gene TRBV10-2; 8 positions match TRBD2. This CDR3 has 15 amino acids. V trimming: 1 base; J trimming: 4 bases; junction bases outside the gene matches: 6. Germline lookup yields CDR1 WSHSY and CDR2 SAAADI. The CDR3: CASSELGLVRYEQYF. DNA of the CDR3: TGCGCCAGCAGTGAGTTGGGACTAGTGAGATACGAGCAGTACTTC.

With respect to this clone: This same CDR3 is encoded by further DNA sequences in the sample. The rearrangement links TRBV18 to TRBJ2-7; D may be TRBD2 (6 bases). Germline V CDR1 and CDR2: KGHSH, LQKENI. This CDR3 has 13 residues. V was trimmed by 3 bases and J by 4 bases, leaving 10 bases between them. CDR3 in amino acids: CASSPGGTYEQYF. The CDR3 nucleotides read TGTGCCAGCTCACCTGGGGGGACTTACGAGCAGTACTTC.

The chain has TRBV4-1 and TRBJ2-5; TRBD2 aligns across 7 bases. Germline CDR1 and CDR2: MGHRA and YSYEKL. Unmatched junction bases numbered 9, after V lost 0 bases and J lost 2 bases. The CDR3 contains 17 residues. The CDR3 DNA is TGCGCCAGCAGCCAAGAGAGGGAGCTAGCGGCGCAAGAGACCCAGTACTTC. This gives the protein CASSQERELAAQETQYF.

The rearrangement uses TRBV23-1 and TRBJ1-3; D might be TRBD1 (6 bases). TRBV23-1 is reported as an ORF; its role is uncertain. The V and J ends lost 2 bases and 3 bases respectively, with 20 bases between them. This CDR3 is built from 18 residues. The CDR3 nucleotides are TGCGCCAGCAGTCAACATAAACCAGGGACAATCGGTGGAAACACCATATATTTT. Encoded protein: CASSQHKPGTIGGNTIYF.

This sequence joins TRBV2 and TRBJ2-7; 12 bases line up with TRBD2. CDR1 SNHLY and CDR2 FYNNEI come from the germline V gene. The trim removed 8 bases at V and 5 bases at J, leaving 19 bases unmatched. The CDR3 is 18 residues long. The CDR3 region has the DNA TGTGCCAGCCGTAAATGGGGGGCTAGCGGGAGGGCCGCCGACGAGCAGTACTTC. Its protein is CASRKWGASGRAADEQYF.

The V gene is TRBV11-3, the J gene TRBJ2-3; 8 bases align to TRBD1. This CDR3 comprises 18 residues. V trimming: 1 base; J trimming: 2 bases; junction bases outside the gene matches: 11. Germline CDR1 and CDR2: SGHNT and YENEEA. The CDR3, as DNA: TGTGCCAGCAGCTTAGCCCCTGAGGCAGGGGGCCCCACAGATACGCAGTATTTT. Its translation: CASSLAPEAGGPTDTQYF.

The sample holds one count of this clone. The CDR3 reads CASSLTGITYEQYF. The CDR3 DNA reads TGTGCCAGTAGCTTAACAGGGATCACCTACGAGCAGTACTTC. The J gene is TRBJ2-7, the V gene TRBV19, with TRBD1 as a possible D gene (6 bases). The CDR3 loop spans 14 amino acids. Germline V gene data show CDR1 as LNHDA and CDR2 as SQIVND (reference sequence). Trimming pared 6 bases from V and 2 bases from J, leaving 14 bases between.

The chain couples TRBV6-5 to TRBJ1-2; 7 nucleotides match TRBD1. The trim removed 5 bases at V and 7 bases at J, leaving 13 bases unmatched. The CDR3 spans 15 residues. The germline V gene encodes CDR1 MNHEY and CDR2 SVGAGI. The CDR3 sequence: CASSPYRGDLFGYTF. The DNA for the CDR3 is TGTGCCAGCAGTCCCTACAGGGGAGATCTCTTTGGCTACACCTTC.

The J gene is TRBJ2-3, the V gene TRBV7-6; tentative D call: TRBD2 (5 bases). Trimming removed 3 bases at V and 1 base at J, with 11 bases between. The CDR3 is made up of 15 amino acids. Germline V gene data show CDR1 as SGHVS and CDR2 as FNYEAQ. The CDR3 DNA is TGTGCCAGCAGCTTTAGCGATTGGGGCACAGATACGCAGTATTTT. This encodes CASSFSDWGTDTQYF.

The genes are TRBV11-2 and TRBJ2-4; 10 positions agree with TRBD1. From germline, CDR1 is SGHAT and CDR2 FQNNGV. J lost 10 bases, V lost 1 base, and 1 base had no gene match. This CDR3 has 13 amino acids. The DNA for the CDR3 is TGTGCCAGCAGCTTAGGGACAGGGGGGATTCAGTACTTC. Amino acid sequence: CASSLGTGGIQYF.

The V call is TRBV18, the J call TRBJ2-1; 11 positions match TRBD2. Germline CDR1 reads KGHSH; CDR2 reads LQKENI. The CDR3 length is 17 residues. Germline trimming cut 1 base from V and 9 bases from J; bases unmatched to any gene: 11. The CDR3 is CASSPRLAGGQSAEQFF. CDR3 in DNA: TGTGCCAGCTCACCACGCCTAGCGGGAGGCCAATCTGCTGAGCAGTTCTTC.

The chain links TRBV7-9 to TRBJ1-2; a weak D match, TRBD1 (5 bases). Trimming took off 3 bases at V and 0 bases at J, with 17 bases between the two ends. Germline values: CDR1 SEHNR, CDR2 FQNEAQ (reference sequence). The length of the CDR3 is 17 residues. The CDR3 nucleotides read TGTGCCAGCAGCTTTTGGGGCACAGCCATCTCTAACTATGGCTACACCTTC. This gives the protein CASSFWGTAISNYGYTF.

This clone was seen a handful of times. This chain joins TRBV7-9 and TRBJ2-7; TRBD1 matches at 10 bases. The CDR3 has 15 residues. J lost 2 bases, V lost 5 bases, and 6 bases had no gene match. Germline CDR1 SEHNR, CDR2 FQNEAQ (reference sequence). This chain's CDR3 is CASSARDRGPYEQYF. The CDR3 nucleotides are TGTGCCAGCAGCGCCCGGGACAGGGGACCCTACGAGCAGTACTTC.

The gene calls are TRBV29-1 and TRBJ2-5; 8 bases match TRBD1. TRBJ2-7 explains the end of the DNA better; the J call may be wrong. The CDR3 is 13 amino acids. CDR1 is SQVTM, CDR2 ANQGSEA, per germline. The CDR3: CSVARQGAYEQYF. CDR3 sequence (DNA): TGCAGCGTTGCGCGGCAGGGGGCTTACGAGCAGTACTTC.

This clone was found once. The chain employs TRBV9 and TRBJ1-2; 7 bases align to TRBD1. The CDR3 has 17 amino acids. Germline CDR1 SGDLS, CDR2 YYNGEE. J lost 0 bases, V lost 3 bases, and 11 bases had no gene match. In DNA form, the CDR3 reads TGTGCCAGCAGCGCTGCCTCGACAGGGACCGCTAACTATGGCTACACCTTC. It specifies CASSAASTGTANYGYTF.

This clone was seen a few times. This chain joins TRBV28 and TRBJ1-3; perhaps TRBD1 as D (6 bases). This CDR3 comprises 14 residues. V shed 8 bases and J shed 1 base, with 12 bases lying between them. CDR1 and CDR2 (germline): MDHEN, SYDVKM. CDR3 region: CASGFRGSGNTIYF. CDR3 sequence (DNA): TGTGCCAGCGGGTTCAGGGGATCTGGAAACACCATATATTTT.